Given below is one T cell receptor beta chain in context. Its antigen remains unknown. Memory CD4+ cells were defined as CD4+CD45RO+CD25-. Study-level points and caveats: In terms of TCR gene usage, tumor memory CD4+ T cells clustered together with blood and lymph node memory CD4+ cells, as well as with lymph node naive CD4+ cells. Tumor Tregs overlapped most with tumor, then blood, naive CD4+ cells.

The V end was cut by 0 bases, the J end by 4 bases, with 7 bases between. Germline V lookup: CDR1 SGHRS, CDR2 YFSETQ. The CDR3 has 13 amino acids. Semi-nested PCR with Nested Universal Primer A followed constant-region reverse priming of full-length variable regions. TCRdb reanalysed the 5' RACE reads using MiXCR and keeps one entry per CDR3 protein. The sample comprises approximately 53,000 distinct CDR3 sequences, 28% of which are singletons, and approximately 3.3% rests with the top ten. This chain connects TRBV5-1 to TRBJ1-2; D gene unclear. The source is a female donor with breast cancer. Sequencing was performed on tumor-infiltrating memory CD4+ T cells sorted from the breast tumor. Described subset: memory CD4+ T cells, CD4+CD45RO+CD25-. The CDR3 region is CASSLEQTYGYTF. In DNA form, the CDR3 reads TGCGCCAGCAGCTTGGAACAGACCTATGGCTACACCTTC.